The entry below gives a single T cell receptor (beta chain) sequence along with its context. The record originates from a study of blood T cell repertoires in COVID-19. Study details: Researchers got acute and convalescent COVID-19 samples from the United States, Italy and Spain. The analysed material was cDNA or gDNA that came from T cells, B-cell-depleted T cells, or PBMCs.

In the authors' methods: Cell counts per sample came from amplifying reference gene primers. The protocol was immunoSEQ multiplex PCR, while the TCRdb copy is restricted to in-frame clones and leaves out a portion. V and J calls and clone size are those listed in that table; D and trimming were worked out from the DNA. The profile shows about 15,000 clones, approximately 86% of them singletons. Trimming took 5 bases from V and 4 from J; bases not matched to a gene: 17. Germline lookup yields CDR1 SGHTA and CDR2 FQGNSA. The CDR3 has 18 amino acids. This chain joins TRBV7-2 and TRBJ2-5; 9 nucleotides align to TRBD2. The sample consisted of peripheral blood. This TCR came from a human donor in a cohort sampled during active COVID-19. In DNA, the CDR3 is TGTGCCAGCAGCAGCCGACTACTGGCGGGGGGGCAGTCAGAGACCCAGTACTTC. Encoded protein: CASSSRLLAGGQSETQYF.